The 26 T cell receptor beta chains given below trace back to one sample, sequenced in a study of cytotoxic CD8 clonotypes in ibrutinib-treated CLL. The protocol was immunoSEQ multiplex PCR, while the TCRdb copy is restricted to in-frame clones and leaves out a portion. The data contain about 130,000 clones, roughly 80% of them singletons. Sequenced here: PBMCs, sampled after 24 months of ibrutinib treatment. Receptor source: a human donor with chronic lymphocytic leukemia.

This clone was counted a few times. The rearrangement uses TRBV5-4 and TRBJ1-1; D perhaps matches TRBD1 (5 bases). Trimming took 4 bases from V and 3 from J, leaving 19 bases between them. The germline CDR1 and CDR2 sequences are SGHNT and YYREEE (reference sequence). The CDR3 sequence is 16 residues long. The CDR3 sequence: CASSGAGVLADTEAFF. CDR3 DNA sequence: TGTGCCAGCAGCGGAGCGGGGGTCCTAGCGGACACTGAAGCTTTCTTT.

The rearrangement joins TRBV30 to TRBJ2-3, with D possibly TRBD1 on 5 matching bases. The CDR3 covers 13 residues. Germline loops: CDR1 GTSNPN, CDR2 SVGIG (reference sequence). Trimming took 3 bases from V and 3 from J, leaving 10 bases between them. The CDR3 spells CAWSETATDTQYF. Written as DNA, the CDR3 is TGTGCCTGGAGCGAGACAGCTACAGATACGCAGTATTTT.

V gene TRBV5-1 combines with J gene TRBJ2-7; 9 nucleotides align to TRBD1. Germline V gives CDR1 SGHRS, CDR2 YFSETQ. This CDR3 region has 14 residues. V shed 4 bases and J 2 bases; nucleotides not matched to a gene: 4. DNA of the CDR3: TGCGCCAGCAGCATAGGGACAGGGACCTACGAGCAGTACTTC. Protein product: CASSIGTGTYEQYF.

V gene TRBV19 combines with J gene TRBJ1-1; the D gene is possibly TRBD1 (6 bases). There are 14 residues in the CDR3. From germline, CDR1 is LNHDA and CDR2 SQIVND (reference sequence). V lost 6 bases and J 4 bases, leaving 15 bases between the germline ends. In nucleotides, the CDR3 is TGTGCCAGTAGCATTAACGGGGGCTCCACTGAAGCTTTCTTT. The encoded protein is CASSINGGSTEAFF. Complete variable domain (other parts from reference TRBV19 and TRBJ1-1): DGGITQSPKYLFRKEGQNVTLSCEQNLNHDAMYWYRQDPGQGLRLIYYSQIVNDFQKGDIAEGYSVSREKKESFPLTVTSAQKNPTAFYLCASSINGGSTEAFFGQGTRLTVV.

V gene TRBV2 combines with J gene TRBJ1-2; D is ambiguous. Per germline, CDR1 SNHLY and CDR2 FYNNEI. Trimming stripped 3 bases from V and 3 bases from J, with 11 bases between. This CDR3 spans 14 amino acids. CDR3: CASSDPGRDYGYTF. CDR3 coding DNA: TGTGCCAGCAGTGACCCGGGGAGGGACTATGGCTACACCTTC.

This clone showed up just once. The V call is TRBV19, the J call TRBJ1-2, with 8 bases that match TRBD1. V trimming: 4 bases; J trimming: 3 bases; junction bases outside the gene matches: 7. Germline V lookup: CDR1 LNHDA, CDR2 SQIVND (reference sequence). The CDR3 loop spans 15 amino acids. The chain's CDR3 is CASSRWTGMDYGYTF. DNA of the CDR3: TGTGCCAGTAGTAGATGGACAGGGATGGACTATGGCTACACCTTC. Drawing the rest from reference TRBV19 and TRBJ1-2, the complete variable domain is DGGITQSPKYLFRKEGQNVTLSCEQNLNHDAMYWYRQDPGQGLRLIYYSQIVNDFQKGDIAEGYSVSREKKESFPLTVTSAQKNPTAFYLCASSRWTGMDYGYTFGSGTRLTVV.

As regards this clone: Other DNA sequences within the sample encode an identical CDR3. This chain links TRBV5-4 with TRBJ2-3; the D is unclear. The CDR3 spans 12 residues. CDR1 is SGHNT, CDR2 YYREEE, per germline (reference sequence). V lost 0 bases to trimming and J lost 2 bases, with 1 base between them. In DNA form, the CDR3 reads TGTGCCAGCAGCTTGGCCACAGATACGCAGTATTTT. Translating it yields CASSLATDTQYF.

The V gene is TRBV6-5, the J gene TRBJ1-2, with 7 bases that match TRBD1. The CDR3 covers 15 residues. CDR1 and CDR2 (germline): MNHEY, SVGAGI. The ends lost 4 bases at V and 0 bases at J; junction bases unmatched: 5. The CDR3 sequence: CASSFRQGSNYGYTF. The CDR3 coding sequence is TGTGCCAGCAGTTTCCGACAGGGATCTAACTATGGCTACACCTTC.

CDR3 amino acids: CASSFRTSYEQYF. CDR3 sequence (DNA): TGTGCCAGCAGTTTTCGGACTTCCTACGAGCAGTACTTC. The chain carries TRBV6-6 and TRBJ2-7; D is perhaps TRBD2 (5 bases). This CDR3 is 13 amino acids long. Trimming took 4 bases from V and 1 from J, leaving 8 bases between them. CDR1 and CDR2 (germline): MNHNY, SVGAGI (reference sequence).

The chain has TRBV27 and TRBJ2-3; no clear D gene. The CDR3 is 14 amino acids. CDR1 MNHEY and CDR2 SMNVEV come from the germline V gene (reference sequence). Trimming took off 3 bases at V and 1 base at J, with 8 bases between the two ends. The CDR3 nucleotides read TGTGCCAGCAGTTTTGTGAGCGGCACAGATACGCAGTATTTT. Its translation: CASSFVSGTDTQYF.

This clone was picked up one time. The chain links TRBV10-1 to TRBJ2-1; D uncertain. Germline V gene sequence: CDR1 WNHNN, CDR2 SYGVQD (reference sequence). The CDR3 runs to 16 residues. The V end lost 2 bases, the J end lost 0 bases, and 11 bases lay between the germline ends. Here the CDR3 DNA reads TGCGCCAGCAGTGAGGATCCTCCGAGCTCCTACAATGAGCAGTTCTTC. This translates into CASSEDPPSSYNEQFF.

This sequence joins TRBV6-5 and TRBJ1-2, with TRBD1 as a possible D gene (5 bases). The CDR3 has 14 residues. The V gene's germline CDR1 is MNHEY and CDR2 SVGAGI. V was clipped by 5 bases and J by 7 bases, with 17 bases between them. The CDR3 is CASSRSGSNSGYTF. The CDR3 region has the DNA TGTGCCAGCAGTAGGTCAGGGTCTAATTCTGGCTACACCTTC.

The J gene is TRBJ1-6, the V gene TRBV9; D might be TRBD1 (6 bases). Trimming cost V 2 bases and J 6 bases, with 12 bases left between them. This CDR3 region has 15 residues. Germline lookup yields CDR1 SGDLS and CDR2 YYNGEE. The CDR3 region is CASSVRGVFNSPLHF. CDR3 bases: TGTGCCAGCAGCGTCAGGGGAGTTTTTAATTCACCCCTCCACTTT. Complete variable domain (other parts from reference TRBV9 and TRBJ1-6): DSGVTQTPKHLITATGQRVTLRCSPRSGDLSVYWYQQSLDQGLQFLIQYYNGEERAKGNILERFSAQQFPDLHSELNLSSLELGDSALYFCASSVRGVFNSPLHFGNGTRLTVT.

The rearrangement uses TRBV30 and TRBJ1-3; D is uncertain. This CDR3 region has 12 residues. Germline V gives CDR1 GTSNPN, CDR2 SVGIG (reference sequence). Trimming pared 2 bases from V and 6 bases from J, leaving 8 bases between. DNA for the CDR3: TGTGCCTGGAGTATAGGATCAAACACCATATATTTT. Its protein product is CAWSIGSNTIYF.

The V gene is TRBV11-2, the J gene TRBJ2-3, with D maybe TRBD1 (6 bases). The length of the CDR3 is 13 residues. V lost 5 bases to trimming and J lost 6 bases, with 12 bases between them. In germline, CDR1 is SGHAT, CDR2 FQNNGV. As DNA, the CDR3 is TGTGCCAGCAGCGGCACAGGGAGCGATACGCAGTATTTT. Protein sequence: CASSGTGSDTQYF.

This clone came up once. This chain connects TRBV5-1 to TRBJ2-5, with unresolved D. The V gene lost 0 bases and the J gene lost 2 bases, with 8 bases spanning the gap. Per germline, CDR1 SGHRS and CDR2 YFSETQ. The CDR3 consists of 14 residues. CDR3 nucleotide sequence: TGCGCCAGCAGCTTGGACGGGCAGCAAGAGACCCAGTACTTC. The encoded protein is CASSLDGQQETQYF.

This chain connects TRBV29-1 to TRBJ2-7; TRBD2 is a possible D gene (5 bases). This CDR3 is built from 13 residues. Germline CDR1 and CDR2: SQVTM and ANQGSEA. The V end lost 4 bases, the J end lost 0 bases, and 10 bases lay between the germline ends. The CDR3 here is CSVVRGSSYEQYF. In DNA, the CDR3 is TGCAGCGTTGTGAGAGGGAGCTCCTACGAGCAGTACTTC.

The CDR3 protein is CASSYSGYTDTQYF. The CDR3 DNA is TGTGCCAGCAGTTACTCTGGATACACAGATACGCAGTATTTT. This sequence joins TRBV6-5 and TRBJ2-3; D uncertain. Trimming shortened V by 0 bases and J by 2 bases, and 6 bases separated the two germline ends. The CDR3 runs to 14 residues. Germline CDR1 and CDR2: MNHEY and SVGAGI.

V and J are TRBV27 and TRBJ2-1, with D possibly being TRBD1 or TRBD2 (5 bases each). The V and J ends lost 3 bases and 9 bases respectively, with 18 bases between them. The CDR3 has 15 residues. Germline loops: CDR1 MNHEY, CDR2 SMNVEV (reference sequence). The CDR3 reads CASSLSLALDSEQFF. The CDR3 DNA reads TGTGCCAGCAGTTTGAGTCTAGCCCTCGACAGTGAGCAGTTCTTC.

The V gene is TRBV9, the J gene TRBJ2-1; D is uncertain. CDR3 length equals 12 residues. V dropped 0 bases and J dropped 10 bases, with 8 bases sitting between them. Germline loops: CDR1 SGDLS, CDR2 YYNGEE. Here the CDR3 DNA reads TGTGCCAGCAGCGTAGGGGGTGGGGAGCAGTTCTTC. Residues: CASSVGGGEQFF.

Here the CDR3 DNA reads TGTGCCAGCAGCCAACTGGGGTTCCAAGAGACCCAGTACTTC. It specifies CASSQLGFQETQYF. The rearrangement links TRBV11-2 to TRBJ2-5; D is undetermined. The ends were cut back, 5 bases at V and 1 base at J, with 11 bases in the middle. The CDR3 totals 14 residues. Germline CDR1 and CDR2: SGHAT and FQNNGV.

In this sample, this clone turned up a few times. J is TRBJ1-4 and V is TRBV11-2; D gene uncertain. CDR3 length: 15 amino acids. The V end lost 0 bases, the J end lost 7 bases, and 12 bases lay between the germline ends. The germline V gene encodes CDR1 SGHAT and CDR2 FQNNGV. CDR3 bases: TGTGCCAGCAGCTTAGAGGGAAGGGTGGGTGAAAAACTGTTTTTT. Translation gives CASSLEGRVGEKLFF.

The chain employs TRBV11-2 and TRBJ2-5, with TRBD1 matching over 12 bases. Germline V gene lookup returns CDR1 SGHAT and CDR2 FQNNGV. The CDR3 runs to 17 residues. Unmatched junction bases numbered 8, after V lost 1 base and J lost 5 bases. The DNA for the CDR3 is TGTGCCAGCAGCTTAGGGGGGACAGGGGGCGCCTTGGAGACCCAGTACTTC. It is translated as CASSLGGTGGALETQYF.

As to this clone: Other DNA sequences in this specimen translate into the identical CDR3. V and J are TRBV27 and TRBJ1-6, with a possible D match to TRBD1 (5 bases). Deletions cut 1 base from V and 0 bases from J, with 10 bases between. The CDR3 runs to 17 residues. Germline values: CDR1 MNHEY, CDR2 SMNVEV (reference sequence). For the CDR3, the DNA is TGTGCCAGCAGTTTATTGGGACGGAGCTCCTATAATTCACCCCTCCACTTT. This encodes CASSLLGRSSYNSPLHF.

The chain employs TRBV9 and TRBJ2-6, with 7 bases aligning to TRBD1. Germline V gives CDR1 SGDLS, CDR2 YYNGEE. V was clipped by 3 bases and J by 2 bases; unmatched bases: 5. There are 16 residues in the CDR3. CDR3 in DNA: TGTGCCAGCAGCGCCCACACAGGGGCTGGGGCCAACGTCCTGACTTTC. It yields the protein CASSAHTGAGANVLTF.

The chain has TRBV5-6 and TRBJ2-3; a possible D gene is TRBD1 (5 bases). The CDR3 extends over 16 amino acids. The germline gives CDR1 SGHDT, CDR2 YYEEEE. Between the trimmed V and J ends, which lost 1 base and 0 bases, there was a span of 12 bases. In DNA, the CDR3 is TGTGCCAGCAGCTTGTTCCAGGGAACTAGCACAGATACGCAGTATTTT. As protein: CASSLFQGTSTDTQYF.